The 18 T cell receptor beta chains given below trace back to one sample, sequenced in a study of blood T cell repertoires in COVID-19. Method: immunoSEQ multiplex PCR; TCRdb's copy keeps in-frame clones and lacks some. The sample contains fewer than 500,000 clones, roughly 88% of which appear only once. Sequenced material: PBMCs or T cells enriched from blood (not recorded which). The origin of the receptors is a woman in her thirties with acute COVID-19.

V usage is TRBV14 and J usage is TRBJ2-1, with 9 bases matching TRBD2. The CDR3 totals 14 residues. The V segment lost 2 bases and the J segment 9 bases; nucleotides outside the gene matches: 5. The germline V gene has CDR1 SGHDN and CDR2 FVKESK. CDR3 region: CASSQLGGGVEQFF. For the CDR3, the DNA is TGTGCCAGCAGCCAATTAGGCGGGGGGGTTGAGCAGTTCTTC.

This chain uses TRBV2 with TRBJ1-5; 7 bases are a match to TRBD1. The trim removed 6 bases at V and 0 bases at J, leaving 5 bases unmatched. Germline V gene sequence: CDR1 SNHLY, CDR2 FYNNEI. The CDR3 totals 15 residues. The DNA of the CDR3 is TGTGCCAGCAGCGAGACAGGGAATAGCAATCAGCCCCAGCATTTT. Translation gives CASSETGNSNQPQHF.

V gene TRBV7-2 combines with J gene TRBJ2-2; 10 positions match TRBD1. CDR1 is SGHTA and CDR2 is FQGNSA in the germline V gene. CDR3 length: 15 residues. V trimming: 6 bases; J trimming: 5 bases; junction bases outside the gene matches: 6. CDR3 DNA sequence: TGTGCCAGCAGACCGACAGGGGGCGGAACCGGGGAGCTGTTTTTT. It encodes CASRPTGGGTGELFF.

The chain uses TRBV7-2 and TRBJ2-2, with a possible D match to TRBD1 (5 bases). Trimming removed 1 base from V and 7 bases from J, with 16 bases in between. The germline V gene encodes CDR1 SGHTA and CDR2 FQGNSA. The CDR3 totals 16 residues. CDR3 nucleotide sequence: TGTGCCAGCAGCTTAGGGGCAGGGAAGGAGAACGGGGAGCTGTTTTTT. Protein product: CASSLGAGKENGELFF.

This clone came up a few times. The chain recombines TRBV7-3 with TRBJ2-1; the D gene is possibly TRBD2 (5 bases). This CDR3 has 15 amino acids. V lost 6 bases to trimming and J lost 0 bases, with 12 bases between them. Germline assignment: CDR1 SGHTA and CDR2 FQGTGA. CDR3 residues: CASSEGISSYNEQFF. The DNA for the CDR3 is TGTGCCAGCAGTGAGGGAATTAGCTCCTACAATGAGCAGTTCTTC.

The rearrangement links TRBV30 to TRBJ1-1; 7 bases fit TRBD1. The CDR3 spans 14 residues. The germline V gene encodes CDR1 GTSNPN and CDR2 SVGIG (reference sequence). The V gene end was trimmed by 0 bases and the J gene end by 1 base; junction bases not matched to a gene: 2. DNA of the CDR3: TGTGCCTGGAGTGTAGGGACAGCGAACACTGAAGCTTTCTTT. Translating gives CAWSVGTANTEAFF.

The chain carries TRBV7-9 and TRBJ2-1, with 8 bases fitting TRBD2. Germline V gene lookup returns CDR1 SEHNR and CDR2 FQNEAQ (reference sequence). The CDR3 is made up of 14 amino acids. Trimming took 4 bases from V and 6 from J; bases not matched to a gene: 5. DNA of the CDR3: TGTGCCAGCAGCTCTCTAGCGGGCCTCAATGAGCAGTTCTTC. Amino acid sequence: CASSSLAGLNEQFF.

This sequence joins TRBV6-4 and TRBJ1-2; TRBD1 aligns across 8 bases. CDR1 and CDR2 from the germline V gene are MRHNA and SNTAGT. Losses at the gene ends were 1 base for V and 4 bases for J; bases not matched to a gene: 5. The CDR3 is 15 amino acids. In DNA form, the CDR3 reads TGTGCCAGCAGTGACTGGGACAGGTTGGGCTATGGCTACACCTTC. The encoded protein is CASSDWDRLGYGYTF.

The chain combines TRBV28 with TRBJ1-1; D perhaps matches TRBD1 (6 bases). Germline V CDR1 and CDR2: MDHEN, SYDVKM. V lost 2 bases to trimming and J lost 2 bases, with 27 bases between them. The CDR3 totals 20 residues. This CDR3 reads CASSLPRWELTQGQNTEAFF. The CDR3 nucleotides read TGTGCCAGCAGTTTACCCCGGTGGGAGTTGACACAGGGACAAAACACTGAAGCTTTCTTT. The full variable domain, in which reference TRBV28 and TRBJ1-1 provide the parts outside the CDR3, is DVKVTQSSRYLVKRTGEKVFLECVQDMDHENMFWYRQDPGLGLRLIYFSYDVKMKEKGDIPEGYSVSREKKERFSLILESASTNQTSMYLCASSLPRWELTQGQNTEAFFGQGTRLTVV.

CDR3 loop: CASTPGRGSSYNEQFF. The CDR3 bases are TGTGCCAGCACCCCTGGTCGGGGAAGCTCCTACAATGAGCAGTTCTTC. The rearrangement joins TRBV7-9 to TRBJ2-1, with a tentative D call TRBD2 (5 bases). V was pared by 7 bases and J by 0 bases, with 16 bases between. CDR1 and CDR2 from the germline V gene are SEHNR and FQNEAQ (reference sequence). The length of the CDR3 is 16 residues.

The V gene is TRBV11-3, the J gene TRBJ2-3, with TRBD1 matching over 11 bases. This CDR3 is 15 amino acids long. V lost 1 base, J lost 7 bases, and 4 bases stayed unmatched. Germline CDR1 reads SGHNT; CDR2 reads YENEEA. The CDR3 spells CASSLGGQGVNTQYF. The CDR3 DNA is TGTGCCAGCAGCTTAGGGGGACAGGGGGTAAATACGCAGTATTTT.

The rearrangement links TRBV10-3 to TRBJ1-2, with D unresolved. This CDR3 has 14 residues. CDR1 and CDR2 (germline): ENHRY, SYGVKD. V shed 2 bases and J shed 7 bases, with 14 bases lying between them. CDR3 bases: TGTGCCATCAGTGAGCTAGAGGGAGCTGGTGGCTACACCTTC. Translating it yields CAISELEGAGGYTF.

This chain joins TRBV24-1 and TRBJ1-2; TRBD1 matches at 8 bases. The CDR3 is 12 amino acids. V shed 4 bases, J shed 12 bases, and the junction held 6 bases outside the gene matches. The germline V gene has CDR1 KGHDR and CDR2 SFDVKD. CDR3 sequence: CATSDRTGPNTF. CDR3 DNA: TGTGCCACCAGTGACAGGACAGGGCCCAACACCTTC.

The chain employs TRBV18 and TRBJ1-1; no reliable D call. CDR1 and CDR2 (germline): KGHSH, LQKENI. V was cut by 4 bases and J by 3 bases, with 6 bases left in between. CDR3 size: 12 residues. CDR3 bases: TGTGCCAGCTCACTCTTCTACACTGAAGCTTTCTTT. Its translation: CASSLFYTEAFF.

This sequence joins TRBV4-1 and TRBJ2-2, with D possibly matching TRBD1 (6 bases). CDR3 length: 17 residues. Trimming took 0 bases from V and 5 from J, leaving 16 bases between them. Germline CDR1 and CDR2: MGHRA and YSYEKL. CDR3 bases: TGCGCCAGCAGCCAAGAACCCGGACAGTCTCCTACCGGGGAGCTGTTTTTT. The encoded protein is CASSQEPGQSPTGELFF.

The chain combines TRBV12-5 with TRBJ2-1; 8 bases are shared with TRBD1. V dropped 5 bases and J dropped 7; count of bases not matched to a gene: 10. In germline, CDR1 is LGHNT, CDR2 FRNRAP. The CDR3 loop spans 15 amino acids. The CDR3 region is CASGTRTGSGNEQFF. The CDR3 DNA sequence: TGTGCTAGTGGTACCCGGACAGGGTCGGGGAATGAGCAGTTCTTC.

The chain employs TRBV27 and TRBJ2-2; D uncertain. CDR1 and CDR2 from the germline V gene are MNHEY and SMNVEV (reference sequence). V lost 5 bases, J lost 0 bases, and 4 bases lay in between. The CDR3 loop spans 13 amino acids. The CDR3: CASSPANTGELFF. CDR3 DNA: TGTGCCAGCAGTCCAGCGAACACCGGGGAGCTGTTTTTT.

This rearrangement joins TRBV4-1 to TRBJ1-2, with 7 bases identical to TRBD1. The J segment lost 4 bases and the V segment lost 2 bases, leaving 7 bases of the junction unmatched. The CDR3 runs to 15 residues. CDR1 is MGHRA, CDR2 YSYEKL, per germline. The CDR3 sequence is CASSQPRDRVYGYTF. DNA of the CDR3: TGCGCCAGCAGCCAACCTAGAGACAGGGTCTATGGCTACACCTTC.